This TCR beta chain was documented in a study of cytomegalovirus exposure and HLA in healthy donors. Whole-study findings and limits: Across HLA loci, a later analysis found differing TCR association rates, with DRB1 most and HLA-C fewest.

In the PCR, 60 Vbeta and 13 Jbeta primers were used. The repertoire was sequenced with immunoSEQ multiplex PCR; TCRdb's copy has only in-frame clones and lacks some. The table lists approximately 100,000 clones, about 70% of them singletons. To note about this clone: Its specificity is not known.

This TCR came from a woman aged 40 to 49 in good health and CMV-seropositive. Sequencing was done on a sample of PBMCs.

CDR3 amino acids: CSARGDRAQYF. DNA of the CDR3: TGCAGTGCTAGAGGAGACAGGGCCCAGTACTTC. V usage is TRBV20-1 and J usage is TRBJ2-5; the match to TRBD1 covers 7 bases. This CDR3 spans 11 amino acids. Per germline, CDR1 DFQATT and CDR2 SNEGSKA (reference sequence). V lost 1 base and J lost 9; bases outside the gene matches: 2.